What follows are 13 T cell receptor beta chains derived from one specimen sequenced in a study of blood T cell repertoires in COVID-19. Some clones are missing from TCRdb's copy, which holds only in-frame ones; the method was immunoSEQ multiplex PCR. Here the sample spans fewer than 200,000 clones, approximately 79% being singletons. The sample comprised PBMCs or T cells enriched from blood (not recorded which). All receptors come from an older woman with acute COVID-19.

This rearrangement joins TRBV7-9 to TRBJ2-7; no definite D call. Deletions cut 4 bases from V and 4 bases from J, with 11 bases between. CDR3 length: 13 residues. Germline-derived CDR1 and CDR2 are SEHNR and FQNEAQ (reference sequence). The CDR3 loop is CASSSPGRYEQYV. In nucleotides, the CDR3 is TGTGCCAGCAGCTCGCCCGGCAGGTACGAGCAGTACGTC.

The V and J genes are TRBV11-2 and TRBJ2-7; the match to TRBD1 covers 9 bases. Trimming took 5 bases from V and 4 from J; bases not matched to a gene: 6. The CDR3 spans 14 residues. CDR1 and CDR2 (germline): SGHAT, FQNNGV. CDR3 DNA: TGTGCCAGCAGCCGACAGGGGGTTGCGTACGAGCAGTACTTC. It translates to CASSRQGVAYEQYF. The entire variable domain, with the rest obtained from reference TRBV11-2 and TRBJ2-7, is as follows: EAGVAQSPRYKIIEKRQSVAFWCNPISGHATLYWYQQILGQGPKLLIQFQNNGVVDDSQLPKDRFSAERLKGVDSTLKIQPAKLEDSAVYLCASSRQGVAYEQYFGPGTRLTVT.

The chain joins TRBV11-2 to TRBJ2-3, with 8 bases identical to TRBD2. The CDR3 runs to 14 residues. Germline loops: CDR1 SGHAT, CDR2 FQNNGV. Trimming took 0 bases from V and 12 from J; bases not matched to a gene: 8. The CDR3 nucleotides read TGTGCCAGCAGCTTAGATCCAGCGGGGGTCCTCCAGTATTTT. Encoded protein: CASSLDPAGVLQYF.

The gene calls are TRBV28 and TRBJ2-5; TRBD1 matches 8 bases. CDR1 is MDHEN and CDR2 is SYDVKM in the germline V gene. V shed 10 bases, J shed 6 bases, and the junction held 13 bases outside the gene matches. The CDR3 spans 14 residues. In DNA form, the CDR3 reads TGTGCCACCCGTACAGGGGGTGATGTGAAGACCCAGTACTTC. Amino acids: CATRTGGDVKTQYF.

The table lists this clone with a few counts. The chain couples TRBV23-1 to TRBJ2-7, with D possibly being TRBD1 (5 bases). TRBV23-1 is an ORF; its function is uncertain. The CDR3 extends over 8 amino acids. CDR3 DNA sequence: TGCGCCAGCAGAGTTCCAGGGGTC. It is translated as CASRVPGV.

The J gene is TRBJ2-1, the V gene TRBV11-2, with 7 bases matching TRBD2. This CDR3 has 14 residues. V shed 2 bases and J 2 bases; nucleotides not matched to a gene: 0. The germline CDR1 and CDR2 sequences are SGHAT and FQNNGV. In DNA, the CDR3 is TGTGCCAGCAGCTTAAGCGGGGCCTACAATGAGCAGTTCTTC. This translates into CASSLSGAYNEQFF.

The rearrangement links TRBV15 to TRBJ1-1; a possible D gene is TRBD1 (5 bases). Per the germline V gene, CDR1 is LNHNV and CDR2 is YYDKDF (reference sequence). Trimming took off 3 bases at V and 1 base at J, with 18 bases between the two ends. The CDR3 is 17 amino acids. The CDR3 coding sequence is TGTGCCACCAGCAGCCCTGAATGGGGGGGGAAGAACACTGAAGCTTTCTTT. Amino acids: CATSSPEWGGKNTEAFF.

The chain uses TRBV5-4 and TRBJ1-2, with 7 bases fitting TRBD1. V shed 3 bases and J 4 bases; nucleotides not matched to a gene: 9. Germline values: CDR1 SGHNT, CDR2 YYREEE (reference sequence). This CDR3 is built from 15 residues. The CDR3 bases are TGTGCCAGCAGCTCAGACAGGGCAGAACCCTATGGCTACACCTTC. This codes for CASSSDRAEPYGYTF.

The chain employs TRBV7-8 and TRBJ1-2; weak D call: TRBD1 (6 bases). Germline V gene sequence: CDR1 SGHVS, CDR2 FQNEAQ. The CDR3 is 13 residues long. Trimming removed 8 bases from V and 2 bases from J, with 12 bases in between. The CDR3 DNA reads TGTGCCAGCCGAAATCAGGGGAACTATGGCTACACCTTC. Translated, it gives CASRNQGNYGYTF.

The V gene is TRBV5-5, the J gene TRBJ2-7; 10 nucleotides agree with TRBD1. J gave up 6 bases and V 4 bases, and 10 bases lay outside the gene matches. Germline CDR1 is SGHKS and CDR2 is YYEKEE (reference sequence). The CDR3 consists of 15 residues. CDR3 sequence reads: CASSAGTGASSEQYV. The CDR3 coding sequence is TGTGCCAGCAGCGCCGGGACAGGGGCTTCTAGCGAGCAGTACGTC.

The CDR3 loop reads CASSLQGIRGTGELFF. In DNA, the CDR3 is TGTGCCAGTAGTTTACAGGGGATCCGGGGCACCGGGGAGCTGTTTTTT. The chain joins TRBV19 to TRBJ2-2; 7 nucleotides agree with TRBD1. The CDR3 loop spans 16 amino acids. The germline V gene has CDR1 LNHDA and CDR2 SQIVND (reference sequence). With V trimmed by 5 bases and J by 4 bases, 10 bases remained unmatched. Together with reference TRBV19 and TRBJ2-2, the CDR3 gives the full variable domain: DGGITQSPKYLFRKEGQNVTLSCEQNLNHDAMYWYRQDPGQGLRLIYYSQIVNDFQKGDIAEGYSVSREKKESFPLTVTSAQKNPTAFYLCASSLQGIRGTGELFFGEGSRLTVL.

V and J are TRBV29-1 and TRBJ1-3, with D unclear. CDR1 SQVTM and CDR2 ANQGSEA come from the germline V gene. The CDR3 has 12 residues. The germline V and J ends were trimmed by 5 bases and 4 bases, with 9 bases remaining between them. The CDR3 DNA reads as TGCAGCGTTCTGTTAGTCGGAAACACCATATATTTT. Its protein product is CSVLLVGNTIYF.

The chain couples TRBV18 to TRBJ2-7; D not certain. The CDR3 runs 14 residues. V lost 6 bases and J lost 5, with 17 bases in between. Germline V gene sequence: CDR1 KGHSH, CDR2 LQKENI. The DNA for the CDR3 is TGTGCCAGCTCCCCCTCAGGCAGTCCTAACGAGCAGTACTTC. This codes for CASSPSGSPNEQYF. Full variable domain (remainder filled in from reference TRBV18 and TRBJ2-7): NAGVMQNPRHLVRRRGQEARLRCSPMKGHSHVYWYRQLPEEGLKFMVYLQKENIIDESGMPKERFSAEFPKEGPSILRIQQVVRGDSAAYFCASSPSGSPNEQYFGPGTRLTVT.